These T cell receptor beta chains were read from a single sample in a study of T cell responses to AZD1222 COVID-19 vaccine. Some clones are missing from TCRdb's copy, which holds only in-frame ones; the method was immunoSEQ multiplex PCR. The table records roughly 100,000 clones, over 75% of them present only once. The sequencing used peripheral blood, collected on day 0 of AZD1222 vaccination. The receptor source for this set is an adult in good health. Each CDR3 is given with its conserved first and last residue. Fields, in order: D gene, V gene, clone size, J gene, CDR3 protein, CDR3 DNA. A D gene is named only where the DNA matches it firmly. Size is stated for part of the rows, as once, few or many counts, or as a class when the clone is expanded.

D gene: NA; V gene: TRBV7-2; clone size: NA; J gene: TRBJ1-2; CDR3 protein: CASSQIRSYTF; CDR3 DNA: TGTGCCAGCAGCCAAATCAGGAGCTACACCTTC
D gene: TRBD1; V gene: TRBV11-2; clone size: NA; J gene: TRBJ1-2; CDR3 protein: CASSFRTGENYGYTF; CDR3 DNA: TGTGCCAGCAGCTTTAGGACAGGGGAAAACTATGGCTACACCTTC
D gene: NA; V gene: TRBV9; clone size: NA; J gene: TRBJ2-6; CDR3 protein: CASSVNRVYGANVLTF; CDR3 DNA: TGTGCCAGCAGCGTAAACAGGGTTTATGGGGCCAACGTCCTGACTTTC
D gene: TRBD1; V gene: TRBV14; clone size: NA; J gene: TRBJ1-2; CDR3 protein: CASSQVQQGNGYTF; CDR3 DNA: TGTGCCAGCAGCCAAGTACAACAGGGGAACGGCTACACCTTC
D gene: NA; V gene: TRBV2; clone size: NA; J gene: TRBJ1-2; CDR3 protein: CASGLLRDVKGYTF; CDR3 DNA: TGTGCCAGCGGACTTCTCCGGGACGTCAAAGGCTACACCTTC
D gene: NA; V gene: TRBV19; clone size: few; J gene: TRBJ2-1; CDR3 protein: CASSIRVGVDEQFF; CDR3 DNA: TGTGCCAGTAGTATTCGGGTAGGGGTGGATGAGCAGTTCTTC
D gene: TRBD1; V gene: TRBV11-2; clone size: NA; J gene: TRBJ1-2; CDR3 protein: CASTYGKWDRADSGYTF; CDR3 DNA: TGTGCCAGCACCTACGGAAAGTGGGACAGGGCCGATTCGGGCTACACCTTC
D gene: TRBD2; V gene: TRBV11-2; clone size: NA; J gene: TRBJ2-4; CDR3 protein: CASRTGTSGFSIAKNIQYF; CDR3 DNA: TGTGCCAGCAGGACTGGGACTAGCGGGTTTTCAATAGCCAAAAACATTCAGTACTTC
D gene: NA; V gene: TRBV3-1/TRBV3-2; clone size: NA; J gene: TRBJ2-7; CDR3 protein: CASSQDASYEQYF; CDR3 DNA: TGTGCCAGCAGCCAAGATGCATCCTACGAGCAGTACTTC
D gene: TRBD1; V gene: TRBV4-3; clone size: NA; J gene: TRBJ2-3; CDR3 protein: CASSPNWNRGPPAADTQYF; CDR3 DNA: TGCGCCAGCAGCCCAAATTGGAACAGGGGACCCCCTGCGGCAGATACGCAGTATTTT
D gene: TRBD1; V gene: TRBV4-1; clone size: NA; J gene: TRBJ2-4; CDR3 protein: CASSQERGQGRAKNIQYF; CDR3 DNA: TGCGCCAGCAGCCAAGAGCGGGGACAGGGTAGAGCCAAAAACATTCAGTACTTC
D gene: TRBD1; V gene: TRBV9; clone size: NA; J gene: TRBJ1-2; CDR3 protein: CASSPRTGSYGYTF; CDR3 DNA: TGTGCCAGCAGCCCGAGGACAGGGAGCTATGGCTACACCTTC
D gene: TRBD1; V gene: TRBV12-5; clone size: NA; J gene: TRBJ1-3; CDR3 protein: CASGHPPTPRDRGLGNTIYF; CDR3 DNA: TGTGCTAGTGGTCACCCCCCGACTCCCCGGGACAGGGGGCTTGGAAACACCATATATTTT
D gene: TRBD1; V gene: TRBV18; clone size: NA; J gene: TRBJ1-4; CDR3 protein: CASSPGQGGEKLFF; CDR3 DNA: TGTGCCAGCTCACCCGGACAGGGCGGGGAAAAACTGTTTTTT
D gene: NA; V gene: TRBV28; clone size: NA; J gene: TRBJ1-4; CDR3 protein: CASSLVQGGEKLFF; CDR3 DNA: TGTGCCAGCAGTTTAGTCCAGGGAGGAGAAAAACTGTTTTTT
D gene: NA; V gene: TRBV6-5; clone size: NA; J gene: TRBJ2-6; CDR3 protein: CASSYSLGANVLTF; CDR3 DNA: TGTGCCAGCAGTTACTCGCTTGGGGCCAACGTCCTGACTTTC